A selection of T cell receptor beta chains follows, all from one sample in a study of blood T cell repertoires in COVID-19. The assay was immunoSEQ multiplex PCR, and TCRdb's table has in-frame clones only and misses some. The table includes 250,000 to 300,000 clones, about nine tenths detected once. The sequencing sample was made of PBMCs or T cells enriched from blood (not recorded which). Source of these receptors: a man younger than 30 who had recovered from COVID-19. Both conserved end residues are part of each CDR3. The D gene is left open where the match is weak. Clone size is shown for a subset of rows, as once, few, many or a class of expanded clone.

TRBV27	-	-	TRBJ1-2	CASSLAGAYGYTF	TGTGCCAGCAGTTTGGCAGGCGCCTATGGCTACACCTTC
TRBV29-1	-	-	TRBJ1-1	CSVETQGGVEAFF	TGCAGCGTGGAGACCCAGGGAGGTGTTGAAGCTTTCTTT
TRBV11-2	TRBD2	-	TRBJ2-1	CASSLGPAGAHEQFF	TGTGCCAGCAGCTTAGGCCCAGCGGGAGCCCACGAGCAGTTCTTC
TRBV19	-	-	TRBJ1-5	CASSKRETLEPQHF	TGTGCCAGTAGTAAACGGGAGACTTTGGAGCCCCAGCATTTT
TRBV7-3	-	-	TRBJ2-1	CASSLIGGSGVEQFF	TGTGCCAGCAGCTTAATTGGCGGCAGCGGTGTTGAGCAGTTCTTC
TRBV19	-	-	TRBJ2-2	CASSIQMGGNTGELFF	TGTGCCAGTAGTATACAAATGGGGGGAAACACCGGGGAGCTGTTTTTT
TRBV28	-	-	TRBJ1-2	CASRQTLQGLSPYGYTF	TGTGCCAGCAGGCAAACCCTTCAAGGACTTTCCCCCTATGGCTACACCTTC
TRBV23-1	-	-	TRBJ1-5	CASSQHKDGGSNQPQHF	TGCGCCAGCAGTCAACATAAGGACGGGGGTAGCAATCAGCCCCAGCATTTT
TRBV2	TRBD1	-	TRBJ1-2	CASSYRGDNYGYTF	TGTGCCAGCAGTTACAGGGGCGATAACTATGGCTACACCTTC
TRBV5-6	TRBD1	-	TRBJ1-2	CASSLVVGTGYGYTF	TGTGCCAGCAGCTTGGTCGTCGGGACAGGGTATGGCTACACCTTC
TRBV21-1	-	-	TRBJ1-4	CASSKMRRDAEKLFF	TGTGCCAGCAGCAAGATGAGGAGGGACGCTGAAAAACTGTTTTTT
TRBV9	-	-	TRBJ1-6	CASSVDAFDSPLHF	TGTGCCAGCAGCGTAGATGCGTTTGATTCACCCCTCCACTTT
TRBV25-1	-	-	TRBJ1-1	CASSVTPTEAFF	TGTGCCAGCAGTGTGACTCCCACTGAAGCTTTCTTT
TRBV7-6	-	-	TRBJ2-2	CATSLAVNTGELFF	TGTGCCACCTCACTGGCGGTGAACACCGGGGAGCTGTTTTTT
TRBV3-1/TRBV3-2	TRBD1	-	TRBJ1-2	CASSQDRSGQGAGYGYTF	TGTGCCAGCAGCCAAGACCGAAGCGGACAGGGGGCTGGCTATGGCTACACCTTC
TRBV7-8	TRBD2	-	TRBJ2-7	CASSQGLAGAVEQYF	TGTGCCAGCAGCCAGGGACTAGCGGGGGCGGTCGAGCAGTACTTC
TRBV5-4	TRBD2	-	TRBJ2-2	CASSLTSGRAYTGELFF	TGTGCCAGCAGCCTGACTAGCGGGAGGGCCTACACCGGGGAGCTGTTTTTT
TRBV10-2	TRBD2	-	TRBJ2-7	CASRGGIAGGYEQYF	TGCGCCAGCAGGGGGGGGATAGCGGGGGGATATGAGCAGTACTTC
TRBV7-9	TRBD1	-	TRBJ2-7	CASSRTGTGAYEQYF	TGTGCCAGCAGCCGGACCGGGACAGGGGCCTACGAGCAGTACTTC
TRBV5-4	TRBD2	-	TRBJ2-3	CASSKGVPGLAGDTQYF	TGTGCCAGCAGCAAGGGGGTCCCGGGGCTAGCGGGAGATACGCAGTATTTT
TRBV30	-	few	TRBJ1-1	CAWMRGGTEAFF	TGTGCCTGGATGAGGGGAGGAACTGAAGCTTTCTTT
TRBV12-3/TRBV12-4	TRBD1	-	TRBJ1-2	CASSPRDSYGYTF	TGTGCCAGCAGTCCTCGGGACAGCTATGGCTACACCTTC